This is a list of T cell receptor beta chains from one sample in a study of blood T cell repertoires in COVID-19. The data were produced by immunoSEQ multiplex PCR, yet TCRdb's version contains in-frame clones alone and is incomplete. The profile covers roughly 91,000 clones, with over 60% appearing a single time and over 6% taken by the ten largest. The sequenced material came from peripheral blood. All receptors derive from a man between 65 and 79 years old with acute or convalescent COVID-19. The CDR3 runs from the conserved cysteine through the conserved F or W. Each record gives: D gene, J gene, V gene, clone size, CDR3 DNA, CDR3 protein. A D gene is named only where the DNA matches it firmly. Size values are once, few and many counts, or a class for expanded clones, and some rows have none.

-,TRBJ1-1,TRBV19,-,TGTGCCAGTATTGGCAGTTCGAACACTGAAGCTTTCTTT,CASIGSSNTEAFF
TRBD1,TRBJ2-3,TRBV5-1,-,TGCGCCAGCAGCTCGGGCGGAGGGACAGGCAATACGCAGTATTTT,CASSSGGGTGNTQYF
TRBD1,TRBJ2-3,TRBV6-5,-,TGTGCCAGCAGGCGAACAGGGGTCCCAGATACGCAGTATTTT,CASRRTGVPDTQYF
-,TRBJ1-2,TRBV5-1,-,TGCGCCAGCAGCTTGGAACAGGGACCGACCTATGGCTACACCTTC,CASSLEQGPTYGYTF
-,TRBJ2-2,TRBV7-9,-,TGTGCCGGCCAACCCGGGACCGGGGAGCTGTTTTTT,CAGQPGTGELFF
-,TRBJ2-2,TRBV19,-,TGTGCCAGTAGTATTAGTAAGACCGGGGAGCTGTTTTTT,CASSISKTGELFF
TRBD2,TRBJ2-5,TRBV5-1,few,TGCGCCAGCAGCTTGGGACTAGCGGGAGAGGAGACCCAGTACTTC,CASSLGLAGEETQYF
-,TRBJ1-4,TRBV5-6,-,TGTGCCAGCAGCTTATTGGGTAGTAATACGGAGGAAAAACTGTTTTTT,CASSLLGSNTEEKLFF
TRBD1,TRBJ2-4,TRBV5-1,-,TGCGCCAGCAGCTTGGATGGACAGGGGGGAGCCAAAAACATTCAGTACTTC,CASSLDGQGGAKNIQYF
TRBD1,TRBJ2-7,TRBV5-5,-,TGTGCCAGCAGCGTTTCGGGACAGGGTTTTTACGAGCAGTACTTC,CASSVSGQGFYEQYF
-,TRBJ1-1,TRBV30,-,TGTGCCTGGAACCTGGGGGGCACTGAAGCTTTCTTT,CAWNLGGTEAFF
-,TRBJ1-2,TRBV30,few,TGTGCCTGGACAGGGGACATGGGTGGCTACACCTTC,CAWTGDMGGYTF
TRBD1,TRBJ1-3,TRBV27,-,TGTGCCAGCAGTTCCCGACAGGGCCTGACTACTGGAAACACCATATATTTT,CASSSRQGLTTGNTIYF
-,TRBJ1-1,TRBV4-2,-,TGTGCCAGCAGCCCGGGGTACACTGAAGCTTTCTTT,CASSPGYTEAFF
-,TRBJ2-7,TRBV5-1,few,TGCGCCAGCAGCTTGGATGGGCAGCCCTACGAGCAGTACTTC,CASSLDGQPYEQYF
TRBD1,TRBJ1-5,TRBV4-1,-,TGCGCCAGCAGCCAAGATTTCCTAGGACAGGTAAATCAGCCCCAGCATTTT,CASSQDFLGQVNQPQHF
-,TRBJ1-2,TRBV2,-,TGTGCCAGCAGTGATTCGAGGTACGATGGCTACACCTTC,CASSDSRYDGYTF
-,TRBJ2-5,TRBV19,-,TGTGCCAGTAGTAACACAGGTGGGGCAGAGACCCAGTACTTC,CASSNTGGAETQYF
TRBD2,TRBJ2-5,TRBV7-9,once,TGTGCCAGCAGCTTAGACACGGGGGGAACGGGCGAGACCCAGTACTTC,CASSLDTGGTGETQYF
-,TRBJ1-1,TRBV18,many,TGTGCCAGCTCACTCCAAACCACCCGGACAGACGAAGCTTTCTTT,CASSLQTTRTDEAFF
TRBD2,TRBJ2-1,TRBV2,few,TGTGCCAGCAGTGAAACCCAATATACTAGCGCGATGGCCGATGAGCAGTTCTTC,CASSETQYTSAMADEQFF
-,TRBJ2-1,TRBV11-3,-,TGTGCCAGCACGGCGGGCTTCGCCCCCTACAATGAGCAGTTCTTC,CASTAGFAPYNEQFF
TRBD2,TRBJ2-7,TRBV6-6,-,TGTGCCAGCAGTCTTAGGGGGGGACTAGCGGGTACCTACGAGCAGTACTTC,CASSLRGGLAGTYEQYF
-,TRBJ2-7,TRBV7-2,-,TGTGCCAGCAGCCTACAGGTTACCTACGAGCAGTACTTC,CASSLQVTYEQYF
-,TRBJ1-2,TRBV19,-,TGTGCCAGTAGACCCAGAGCGATCGACTATGGCTACACCTTC,CASRPRAIDYGYTF
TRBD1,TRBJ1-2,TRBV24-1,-,TGTGCCACCAGTGGGGGGACAGCCTACTATGGCTACACCTTC,CATSGGTAYYGYTF
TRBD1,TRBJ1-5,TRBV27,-,TGTGCCAGCAGCCCCCAGGGGGGCCAAGTGAACAATCAGCCCCAGCATTTT,CASSPQGGQVNNQPQHF
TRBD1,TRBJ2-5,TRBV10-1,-,TGCGCCAGCAGTGACCCCGGGACAGCCGAAGAGACCCAGTACTTC,CASSDPGTAEETQYF
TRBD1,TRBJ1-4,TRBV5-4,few,TGTGCCAGCAGCCCCGACAGGGATGAAAAACTGTTTTTT,CASSPDRDEKLFF
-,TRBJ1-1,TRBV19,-,TGTGCCAGTAGTACAGAGGGACACGAGAACACTGAAGCTTTCTTT,CASSTEGHENTEAFF
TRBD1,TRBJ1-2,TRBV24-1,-,TGTGCCACCAGTGATTTGCGGGACAGGGGGCGATACACCTTC,CATSDLRDRGRYTF
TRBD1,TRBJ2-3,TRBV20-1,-,TGCAGTGCTAGTACCCCAGGGGGCATAAATACGCAGTATTTT,CSASTPGGINTQYF
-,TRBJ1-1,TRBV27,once,TGTGCCAGCAGTCCATGGGACATAATGAACACTGAAGCTTTCTTT,CASSPWDIMNTEAFF
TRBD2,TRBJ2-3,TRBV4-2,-,TGTGCCAGCAGCCAAGATCCCGCTAGCGGGAGTAGAGATACGCAGTATTTT,CASSQDPASGSRDTQYF
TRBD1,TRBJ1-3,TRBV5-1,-,TGCGCCAGCAGCTTGGGACAGGGAAGTAACACCATATATTTT,CASSLGQGSNTIYF
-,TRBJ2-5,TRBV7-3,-,TGTGCCAGCAGCCGGGGGTTTCAAGAGACCCAGTACTTC,CASSRGFQETQYF
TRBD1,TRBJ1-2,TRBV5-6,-,TGTGCCAGCAACCCGGACCGAGACAGGGCGAACGGCTACACCTTC,CASNPDRDRANGYTF
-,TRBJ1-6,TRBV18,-,TGTGCCAGCTCAATGTCCGAACTCCCGAATTCACCCCTCCACTTT,CASSMSELPNSPLHF
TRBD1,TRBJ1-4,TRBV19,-,TGTGCCAGTAGTATAGTCCAACCGGGACAGGGGAATGAAAAACTGTTTTTT,CASSIVQPGQGNEKLFF
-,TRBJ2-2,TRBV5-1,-,TGCGCTTCCCGGCAGGATACGGCGAACACCGGGGAGCTGTTTTTT,CASRQDTANTGELFF
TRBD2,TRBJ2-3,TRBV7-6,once,TGTGCCAGCAGCTTAGCAACTAGCGGGAGAAGAAGCACAGATACGCAGTATTTT,CASSLATSGRRSTDTQYF
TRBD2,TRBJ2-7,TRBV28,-,TGTGCCAGCAGGACCGGGACTAGTAAGCAGTACTTC,CASRTGTSKQYF
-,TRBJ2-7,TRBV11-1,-,TGTGCCAGCAGCTCAAGGGGGAGGGAAGGGATCCACGAGCAGTACTTC,CASSSRGREGIHEQYF
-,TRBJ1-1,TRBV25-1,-,TGTGCCAGCAGGACTACAGGGACTAGGGGGAACACTGAAGCTTTCTTT,CASRTTGTRGNTEAFF
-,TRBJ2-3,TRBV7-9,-,TGTGCCAGCAGCCCCAGCGGTTCTGCCACAGATACGCAGTATTTT,CASSPSGSATDTQYF